This TCR beta chain emerged from a study of cytomegalovirus exposure and HLA in healthy donors. A word on this clone: Its antigen is undetermined. The final CDR3 position lacks the conserved phenylalanine or tryptophan, pointing to a likely read error.

Overall study findings and caveats: In presence/absence analyses, roughly uniform sequencing depth across donors was assumed.

The V gene's germline CDR1 is MNHEY and CDR2 SMNVEV (reference sequence). The CDR3 is 16 residues long. V lost 0 bases, J lost 5 bases, and 8 bases stayed unmatched. The PCR made use of 60 Vbeta and 13 Jbeta primers. TCRdb's copy holds only in-frame clones and misses some; the assay was immunoSEQ multiplex PCR. The profile shows approximately 220,000 clones, about 80% of them singletons. The sample comprised PBMCs. The receptor comes from a man between 18 and 29 years old in good health and CMV-seronegative. The rearrangement uses TRBV27 and TRBJ1-1, with 8 bases lining up with TRBD1. As DNA, the CDR3 is TGTGCCAGCAGTTTATCTAGTCAGGGGGCGTCGACTGAAGCTTTCCTT. Protein sequence: CASSLSSQGASTEAFL.